This entry lists 2 T cell receptor beta chains sequenced from one sample in a study of T-cell reconstitution after alpha-beta-depleted transplantation in children (dated by TCRdb to 2015 to 2016). The method behind the library was PCR. This sample was sequenced with an Illumina HiSeq 2500. To normalize quantification of the TCRbeta repertoire, the TCR libraries were built with molecular barcoding that relied on unique molecular identifiers. The raw public data were reprocessed by TCRdb itself: fastp quality trimming at Q25, MiXCR clonotype calling, in-frame beta chains only. Rows with a matching CDR3 protein are joined into one entry that keeps the most common DNA and genes. The sample table contains 250,000 to 400,000 distinct CDR3 sequences; only one count was recorded for around 25% of them. The top ten clonotypes cover 9.5% to 12% of the sample. What the treatment or condition label conveys for this sample: allogeneic hematopoietic cell transplantation with graft depleted of TCRalphabeta T cells and CD19 B cells.

The material sequenced was PBMCs, mostly from graft donor cells, taken 180 days after TCRalphabeta/CD19-depleted stem cell transplant. These receptors all stem from a male patient younger than 18 who had a stem cell transplant for acute lymphoblastic leukemia, so the T cells may come from the graft donor.

There are a few counts of this clonotype. J is TRBJ2-7 and V is TRBV4-1; D is ambiguous. The V and J ends lost 1 base and 5 bases respectively, with 15 bases between them. The CDR3 length is 15 residues. The germline V gene has CDR1 MGHRA and CDR2 YSYEKL. CDR3 amino acids: CASSQGSVRSNEQYF. For the CDR3, the DNA is TGCGCCAGCAGCCAAGGGAGTGTCAGGTCGAACGAGCAGTACTTC.

The chain carries TRBV12-3 or TRBV12-4 and TRBJ1-1; no clear D. V dropped 3 bases and J dropped 5 bases, with 19 bases sitting between them. The CDR3 totals 16 residues. The CDR3 spells CASSLAGGSRGTEAFF. The CDR3 coding sequence is TGTGCCAGCAGTTTGGCCGGTGGGAGCCGTGGGACTGAAGCTTTCTTT.